Shown below are 23 T cell receptor beta chains from a single sample sequenced in a study of identical twins. Each CDR3 protein is one row after TCRdb ran MiXCR on the 5' RACE reads. The profile covers around 690,000 distinct CDR3 sequences, with about 20% appearing a single time and approximately 4.5% taken by the ten largest. These same data were also listed under a study on T cells expressing NK-cell markers.

Specimen: PBMCs. Source of these receptors: a woman under 30 in good health.

Regarding this clonotype: Lacking the conserved final phenylalanine or tryptophan, this CDR3 likely reflects a read error. The DNA is left out, because the CDR3 cannot be placed on it with certainty; the CDR3 is given as TCRdb lists it. The CDR3 protein is CAIKTDYGYTC. The rearrangement uses TRBV12-3 or TRBV12-4 and TRBJ1-2; the table assigns TRBD1, which was not confirmed against the DNA. The CDR3 has 11 amino acids, counting both end residues.

In this sample, this clonotype turned up many times. V gene TRBV20-1 combines with J gene TRBJ2-1, with D tentatively TRBD2 (5 bases). CDR1 DFQATT and CDR2 SNEGSKA come from the germline V gene (reference sequence). The V and J ends lost 5 bases and 8 bases respectively, with 19 bases between them. This CDR3 has 14 residues. The CDR3 sequence is CSAALLARWDEQFF. The CDR3 DNA reads as TGCAGTGCTGCTCTGCTAGCTCGTTGGGATGAGCAGTTCTTC.

This clonotype was seen many times. The chain uses TRBV20-1 and TRBJ2-3; D unresolved. V lost 1 base to trimming and J lost 12 bases, with 14 bases between them. The germline CDR1 and CDR2 sequences are DFQATT and SNEGSKA (reference sequence). The CDR3 is 12 amino acids. This CDR3 reads CSARGPGLFQYF. CDR3 coding DNA: TGCAGTGCTAGAGGACCCGGTCTATTTCAGTATTTT.

This clonotype was observed many times. The rearrangement links TRBV5-1 to TRBJ2-1, with D hard to call. V gave up 0 bases and J gave up 10 bases, with 14 bases separating them. Germline loops: CDR1 SGHRS, CDR2 YFSETQ. The CDR3 length is 14 residues. The CDR3 here is CASSLGAWMVEQFF. CDR3 DNA sequence: TGCGCCAGCAGCTTGGGTGCCTGGATGGTGGAGCAGTTCTTC.

V gene TRBV25-1 combines with J gene TRBJ2-2; D not certain. Germline V gene sequence: CDR1 MGHDK, CDR2 SYGVNS. The CDR3 spans 15 residues. V was pared by 4 bases and J by 3 bases, with 12 bases between. CDR3 amino acids: CASSVFSAHTGELFF. The DNA for the CDR3 is TGTGCCAGCAGTGTATTCAGCGCGCACACCGGGGAGCTGTTTTTT.

V and J are TRBV5-1 and TRBJ2-7; a weak D match, TRBD1 (6 bases). There are 14 residues in the CDR3. CDR1 and CDR2 from the germline V gene are SGHRS and YFSETQ. Trimming left V 0 bases short and J 7 bases short, with 14 bases between. The CDR3 is CASSLAGTLGEQYF. The CDR3 DNA reads as TGCGCCAGCAGCTTGGCCGGGACATTGGGAGAGCAGTACTTC.

There are many counts of this clonotype. The CDR3 sequence: CASSPTTPRGQFF. The CDR3 DNA reads TGTGCCAGCAGCCCCACGACTCCCAGGGGGCAGTTCTTC. The chain combines TRBV7-9 with TRBJ2-1; TRBD1 is a possible D gene (6 bases). CDR1 is SEHNR, CDR2 FQNEAQ, per germline (reference sequence). The CDR3 has 13 residues. V lost 5 bases, J lost 12 bases, and 17 bases lay in between. Filled out from reference TRBV7-9 and TRBJ2-1, the complete variable domain reads DTGVSQNPRHKITKRGQNVTFRCDPISEHNRLYWYRQTLGQGPEFLTYFQNEAQLEKSRLLSDRFSAERPKGSFSTLEIQRTEQGDSAMYLCASSPTTPRGQFFGPGTRLTVL.

The chain links TRBV28 to TRBJ2-7; D not certain. The CDR3 is made up of 13 amino acids. Trimming removed 2 bases from V and 8 bases from J, with 13 bases in between. Germline CDR1 and CDR2: MDHEN and SYDVKM. The CDR3 DNA is TGTGCCAGCAGTTTAGGGTCCCCTACGAAGCAGTACTTC. It codes for CASSLGSPTKQYF.

The rearrangement links TRBV7-2 to TRBJ2-3; 9 nucleotides match TRBD1. This CDR3 is built from 15 residues. Per the germline V gene, CDR1 is SGHTA and CDR2 is FQGNSA. With 5 bases clipped from V and 1 base from J, the junction kept 4 bases outside the gene matches. The CDR3 protein is CASSPRTGGTDTQYF. DNA of the CDR3: TGTGCCAGCAGCCCCAGGACAGGGGGCACAGATACGCAGTATTTT.

V gene TRBV25-1 combines with J gene TRBJ2-4, with D hard to call. The CDR3 contains 16 residues. The V and J ends lost 3 bases and 0 bases respectively, with 12 bases between them. Germline V CDR1 and CDR2: MGHDK, SYGVNS. CDR3 amino acids: CASSDRPPLAKNIQYF. CDR3 DNA sequence: TGTGCCAGCAGTGACAGACCCCCGCTAGCCAAAAACATTCAGTACTTC. Looking up the rest from reference TRBV25-1 and TRBJ2-4 gives the full variable domain: EADIYQTPRYLVIGTGKKITLECSQTMGHDKMYWYQQDPGMELHLIHYSYGVNSTEKGDLSSESTVSRIRTEHFPLTLESARPSHTSQYLCASSDRPPLAKNIQYFGAGTRLSVL.

This clonotype was seen at least ten times. This chain connects TRBV29-1 to TRBJ1-1; a possible D gene is TRBD1 (6 bases). The V gene's germline CDR1 is SQVTM and CDR2 ANQGSEA. The CDR3 has 14 residues. Trimming left V 6 bases short and J 3 bases short, with 17 bases between. The CDR3 is CSVVGQGKDTEAFF. CDR3 nucleotide sequence: TGCAGCGTCGTAGGGCAGGGGAAGGACACTGAAGCTTTCTTT.

This clonotype was recorded once. The chain joins TRBV12-3 or TRBV12-4 to TRBJ2-7; the match to TRBD2 covers 7 bases. There are 14 residues in the CDR3. Unmatched junction bases numbered 4, after V lost 3 bases and J lost 2 bases. The CDR3 here is CASSFGGSPYEQYF. The CDR3 region has the DNA TGTGCCAGCAGTTTCGGGGGGAGTCCCTACGAGCAGTACTTC.

This clonotype was seen only a few times. This chain joins TRBV11-2 and TRBJ2-5, with D perhaps matching TRBD2 (5 bases). V lost 2 bases, J lost 5 bases, and 12 bases lay in between. Germline CDR1 and CDR2: SGHAT and FQNNGV. CDR3 size: 14 residues. CDR3 residues: CASSLTTKSETQYF. CDR3 sequence (DNA): TGTGCCAGCAGCTTAACGACTAAGAGCGAGACCCAGTACTTC. The variable domain in full, completed from reference TRBV11-2 and TRBJ2-5, reads EAGVAQSPRYKIIEKRQSVAFWCNPISGHATLYWYQQILGQGPKLLIQFQNNGVVDDSQLPKDRFSAERLKGVDSTLKIQPAKLEDSAVYLCASSLTTKSETQYFGPGTRLLVL.

This clonotype was picked up a small number of times. V usage is TRBV12-3 or TRBV12-4 and J usage is TRBJ2-1; D perhaps matches TRBD2 (8 bases). Trimming took off 5 bases at V and 10 bases at J, with 21 bases between the two ends. The CDR3 loop spans 15 amino acids. CDR3 in amino acids: CASSLRTSQTGEQFF. As DNA, the CDR3 is TGTGCCAGCAGTCTACGGACTAGCCAGACAGGGGAGCAGTTCTTC.

V and J are TRBV7-8 and TRBJ2-2, with TRBD2 identical over 7 bases. The CDR3 length is 16 residues. Germline V gene sequence: CDR1 SGHVS, CDR2 FQNEAQ. The V segment lost 1 base and the J segment 1 base; nucleotides outside the gene matches: 3. CDR3 amino acids: CASSLGGGGNTGELFF. The DNA of the CDR3 is TGTGCCAGCAGCTTAGGGGGCGGGGGGAACACCGGGGAGCTGTTTTTT.

In this sample, this clonotype turned up a few times. The chain joins TRBV5-5 to TRBJ2-3; D is unresolved. Per the germline V gene, CDR1 is SGHKS and CDR2 is YYEKEE (reference sequence). The CDR3 totals 15 residues. Trimming pared 4 bases from V and 4 bases from J, leaving 16 bases between. The CDR3 region has the DNA TGTGCCAGCAGCCGAGATTATCGACTCGCAGATACGCAGTATTTT. The encoded protein is CASSRDYRLADTQYF.

The rearrangement links TRBV2 to TRBJ2-7, with 7 bases identical to TRBD2. V shed 7 bases, J shed 10 bases, and the junction held 10 bases outside the gene matches. In germline, CDR1 is SNHLY, CDR2 FYNNEI. This CDR3 is built from 12 residues. The DNA for the CDR3 is TGTGCCAGCACCGAATGGCGGGGACTACAGTACTTC. It specifies CASTEWRGLQYF. The variable domain in full, with the rest retrieved from reference TRBV2 and TRBJ2-7, is EPEVTQTPSHQVTQMGQEVILRCVPISNHLYFYWYRQILGQKVEFLVSFYNNEISEKSEIFDDQFSVERPDGSNFTLKIRSTKLEDSAMYFCASTEWRGLQYFGPGTRLTVT.

In its sample, this clonotype was seen many times. The J gene is TRBJ2-5, the V gene TRBV6-5; the D is unclear. This CDR3 region has 11 residues. Germline values: CDR1 MNHEY, CDR2 SVGAGI. Trimming removed 6 bases at V and 8 bases at J, with 10 bases between. Written as DNA, the CDR3 is TGTGCCAGCAGCCAAGGGATTACCCAGTACTTC. Its protein product is CASSQGITQYF.

V is TRBV12-3 or TRBV12-4 and J is TRBJ1-6; 7 bases match TRBD1. V was pared by 6 bases and J by 7 bases, with 9 bases of the junction left unmatched. The CDR3 loop spans 15 amino acids. The CDR3 bases are TGTGCCAGCAGCTCAACAGGGGCTGGGAATTCACCCCTCCACTTT. It specifies CASSSTGAGNSPLHF.

This clonotype was seen more than once but under ten times. V usage is TRBV7-9 and J usage is TRBJ2-1, with D perhaps TRBD1 or TRBD2 (6 bases each). Germline V lookup: CDR1 SEHNR, CDR2 FQNEAQ (reference sequence). This CDR3 comprises 15 residues. Trimming took 5 bases from V and 8 from J, leaving 19 bases between them. CDR3 sequence: CASSPTARGLDEQFF. CDR3 coding DNA: TGTGCCAGCAGCCCCACTGCCCGGGGGCTTGATGAGCAGTTCTTC. The full variable domain, in which reference TRBV7-9 and TRBJ2-1 provide the parts outside the CDR3, is DTGVSQNPRHKITKRGQNVTFRCDPISEHNRLYWYRQTLGQGPEFLTYFQNEAQLEKSRLLSDRFSAERPKGSFSTLEIQRTEQGDSAMYLCASSPTARGLDEQFFGPGTRLTVL.

The rearrangement joins TRBV6-5 to TRBJ2-5; unclear D gene. The V gene lost 4 bases and the J gene lost 1 base, with 10 bases spanning the gap. Germline values: CDR1 MNHEY, CDR2 SVGAGI. The CDR3 length is 14 residues. In DNA, the CDR3 is TGTGCCAGCAGTTTGGGCCAGACCCAAGAGACCCAGTACTTC. It encodes CASSLGQTQETQYF.

This chain links TRBV20-1 with TRBJ2-4, with 9 bases identical to TRBD2. The CDR3 length is 15 residues. Germline loops: CDR1 DFQATT, CDR2 SNEGSKA (reference sequence). V lost 3 bases and J lost 3; bases outside the gene matches: 6. The CDR3 DNA reads as TGCAGTGCTAGGGCTAGCGGGGCTTTCAAAAACATTCAGTACTTC. Amino acid sequence: CSARASGAFKNIQYF.

In this sample, this clonotype turned up many times. The gene calls are TRBV5-1 and TRBJ1-1, with TRBD1 matching 8 bases. CDR1 SGHRS and CDR2 YFSETQ come from the germline V gene. This CDR3 contains 13 residues. V dropped 8 bases and J dropped 1; count of bases not matched to a gene: 4. CDR3 DNA: TGCGCCAGTATGGGACAGGCGAACACTGAAGCTTTCTTT. It specifies CASMGQANTEAFF.